These 30 T cell receptor beta chains originate from one sample sequenced in a study of cytomegalovirus exposure and HLA in healthy donors. The PCR made use of 60 Vbeta and 13 Jbeta primers. This table comes from immunoSEQ multiplex PCR, and its TCRdb copy is limited to in-frame clones, with some not included. The table records 100,000 to 150,000 clones, approximately 8.7% of them present only once. Specimen: PBMCs. The receptors stem from a man aged 40-55 years in good health and CMV-seronegative.

The V call is TRBV2, the J call TRBJ1-6; 9 bases align to TRBD1. Losses at the gene ends were 11 bases for V and 12 bases for J; bases not matched to a gene: 11. CDR3 length equals 13 residues. Germline V gives CDR1 SNHLY, CDR2 FYNNEI. CDR3 in DNA: TGTGCCGGGGTCCGGGACAGGGTATTACCCCTCCACTTT. It encodes CAGVRDRVLPLHF.

A note on this clone: Other DNA sequences in this sample translate to the same CDR3. J is TRBJ1-4 and V is TRBV5-1; 8 nucleotides agree with TRBD1. The CDR3 contains 14 residues. V gave up 0 bases and J gave up 5 bases; unmatched junction bases: 0. Germline V lookup: CDR1 SGHRS, CDR2 YFSETQ. The CDR3 sequence is CASSLGQGNEKLFF. The CDR3, as DNA: TGCGCCAGCAGCTTGGGACAGGGGAATGAAAAACTGTTTTTT.

The chain has TRBV9 and TRBJ1-2, with unresolved D. CDR3 length: 15 amino acids. From germline, CDR1 is SGDLS and CDR2 YYNGEE. V was shortened by 1 base and J by 0 bases, with 10 bases between the two germline ends. The CDR3: CASSVSRHPNYGYTF. The CDR3 coding sequence is TGTGCCAGCAGCGTAAGTCGACACCCTAACTATGGCTACACCTTC.

The gene calls are TRBV2 and TRBJ2-3; D not resolved. CDR3 length: 12 amino acids. Trimming took 8 bases from V and 4 from J, leaving 10 bases between them. CDR1 is SNHLY and CDR2 is FYNNEI in the germline V gene. The chain's CDR3 is CASLTQADTQYF. In nucleotides, the CDR3 is TGTGCCAGCCTCACTCAAGCAGATACGCAGTATTTT.

The table lists this clone with a few counts. The V and J genes are TRBV5-1 and TRBJ2-2, with D possibly TRBD1 on 6 matching bases. The CDR3 sequence is 15 residues long. Germline V gene sequence: CDR1 SGHRS, CDR2 YFSETQ. V was clipped by 0 bases and J by 3 bases, with 9 bases between them. The chain's CDR3 is CASSLGGPHTGELFF. CDR3 coding DNA: TGCGCCAGCAGCTTGGGGGGGCCCCACACCGGGGAGCTGTTTTTT.

The table lists this clone with a few counts. The gene calls are TRBV12-5 and TRBJ2-7; D is ambiguous. Trimming pared 3 bases from V and 12 bases from J, leaving 18 bases between. The CDR3 extends over 13 amino acids. Germline V gene lookup returns CDR1 LGHNT and CDR2 FRNRAP. CDR3 nucleotides: TGTGCTAGTGGTTTCGGCATAACCGAAGCGCGGTACTTC. Translating it yields CASGFGITEARYF.

V gene TRBV15 combines with J gene TRBJ1-2, with a tentative D call TRBD1 (5 bases). Germline V gene sequence: CDR1 LNHNV, CDR2 YYDKDF (reference sequence). V lost 1 base to trimming and J lost 3 bases, with 9 bases between them. The CDR3 totals 14 residues. The CDR3 spells CATSRVGEDYGYTF. Here the CDR3 DNA reads TGTGCCACCAGCAGAGTGGGGGAGGACTATGGCTACACCTTC.

This clone was counted a few times. The chain links TRBV28 to TRBJ1-6, with D possibly matching TRBD1 (6 bases). Germline values: CDR1 MDHEN, CDR2 SYDVKM. Trimming pared 11 bases from V and 6 bases from J, leaving 17 bases between. The CDR3 runs to 14 residues. This CDR3 reads CASGRDKFNSPLHF. The CDR3 nucleotides are TGTGCCTCAGGGAGGGACAAATTTAATTCACCCCTCCACTTT.

The rearrangement uses TRBV4-2 and TRBJ1-2; 7 bases map to TRBD1. Germline V lookup: CDR1 LGHNA, CDR2 YNFKEQ. V shed 1 base and J 1 base; nucleotides not matched to a gene: 6. There are 16 residues in the CDR3. The CDR3 reads CASSQGQQGINYGYTF. The CDR3 DNA reads as TGTGCCAGCAGCCAAGGACAACAGGGGATTAACTATGGCTACACCTTC.

This clone has more than one count but fewer than ten. This chain connects TRBV6-1 to TRBJ2-1, with TRBD2 identical over 14 bases. The CDR3 is 15 residues long. The trim removed 4 bases at V and 7 bases at J, leaving 3 bases unmatched. Germline lookup yields CDR1 MNHNS and CDR2 SASEGT. The CDR3 protein is CASSGGTSGGNEQFF. In DNA, the CDR3 is TGTGCCAGCAGTGGGGGGACTAGCGGGGGTAATGAGCAGTTCTTC.

This clone was seen a few times. The rearrangement joins TRBV9 to TRBJ2-3; D possibly corresponds to TRBD2 (5 bases). The CDR3 runs 14 residues. The V and J ends lost 3 bases and 5 bases respectively, with 13 bases between them. In germline, CDR1 is SGDLS, CDR2 YYNGEE. CDR3 amino acids: CASSGDYGEDTQYF. CDR3 nucleotide sequence: TGTGCCAGCAGCGGTGACTATGGGGAAGATACGCAGTATTTT. The whole variable domain, remainder taken from reference TRBV9 and TRBJ2-3, is DSGVTQTPKHLITATGQRVTLRCSPRSGDLSVYWYQQSLDQGLQFLIQYYNGEERAKGNILERFSAQQFPDLHSELNLSSLELGDSALYFCASSGDYGEDTQYFGPGTRLTVL.

This clone showed up just a few times. The chain is built from TRBV7-3 and TRBJ2-5, with a tentative D call TRBD2 (6 bases). Germline CDR1 and CDR2: SGHTA and FQGTGA. Trimming cost V 5 bases and J 2 bases, with 9 bases left between them. CDR3 length equals 13 residues. The CDR3 DNA reads as TGTGCCAGCAGCACGGGGGTTCAAGAGACCCAGTACTTC. Translated, it gives CASSTGVQETQYF.

This chain uses TRBV18 with TRBJ1-4; 9 bases match TRBD1. The germline gives CDR1 KGHSH, CDR2 LQKENI. The V gene end was trimmed by 5 bases and the J gene end by 5 bases; junction bases not matched to a gene: 18. The length of the CDR3 is 19 residues. The CDR3 reads CASSSDRDRAVGLNEKLFF. CDR3 nucleotide sequence: TGTGCCAGCTCATCAGACCGGGACAGGGCCGTGGGTTTAAATGAAAAACTGTTTTTT. Full variable domain (missing parts from reference TRBV18 and TRBJ1-4): NAGVMQNPRHLVRRRGQEARLRCSPMKGHSHVYWYRQLPEEGLKFMVYLQKENIIDESGMPKERFSAEFPKEGPSILRIQQVVRGDSAAYFCASSSDRDRAVGLNEKLFFGSGTQLSVL.

The rearrangement joins TRBV7-9 to TRBJ2-4; D is perhaps TRBD2 (6 bases). The length of the CDR3 is 13 residues. CDR1 is SEHNR, CDR2 FQNEAQ, per germline (reference sequence). The V gene lost 1 base and the J gene lost 5 bases, with 6 bases spanning the gap. The CDR3 protein is CASSLGGENIQYF. The DNA of the CDR3 is TGTGCCAGCAGCTTAGGGGGGGAAAACATTCAGTACTTC. Full variable domain (rest looked up from reference TRBV7-9 and TRBJ2-4): DTGVSQNPRHKITKRGQNVTFRCDPISEHNRLYWYRQTLGQGPEFLTYFQNEAQLEKSRLLSDRFSAERPKGSFSTLEIQRTEQGDSAMYLCASSLGGENIQYFGAGTRLSVL.

This clone occurred a few times. This chain links TRBV7-9 with TRBJ1-1; 11 bases are shared with TRBD1. V gave up 1 base and J gave up 0 bases; unmatched junction bases: 7. Germline values: CDR1 SEHNR, CDR2 FQNEAQ (reference sequence). The CDR3 covers 18 residues. In DNA form, the CDR3 reads TGTGCCAGCAGCTTAGGGGCCGGGACAGGGGGAATGAACACTGAAGCTTTCTTT. Its translation: CASSLGAGTGGMNTEAFF.

This clone was seen only a few times. The gene calls are TRBV7-8 and TRBJ2-6, with D possibly being TRBD2 (7 bases). Between the trimmed V and J ends, which lost 0 bases and 2 bases, there was a span of 11 bases. This CDR3 comprises 17 residues. Germline CDR1 and CDR2: SGHVS and FQNEAQ. The CDR3 protein is CASSLAGGGPGANVLTF. CDR3 bases: TGTGCCAGCAGCTTAGCGGGAGGGGGGCCTGGGGCCAACGTCCTGACTTTC.

By share, this clone ranks as large (0.1 to 1%). This specimen includes other DNA sequences encoding the same CDR3. The genes are TRBV4-3 and TRBJ1-1; tentatively, D is TRBD1 (6 bases). The CDR3 is 14 amino acids. V shed 2 bases and J shed 4 bases, with 11 bases lying between them. CDR1 is LGHNA and CDR2 is YSLEER in the germline V gene. The CDR3 DNA sequence: TGCGCCAGCAGCCAATCGCTAGGGGGCACTGAAGCTTTCTTT. It is translated as CASSQSLGGTEAFF.

Comment on this clone: The sample holds other DNA sequences that translate to the same CDR3. The V and J genes are TRBV7-9 and TRBJ2-7, with TRBD2 as a possible D gene (5 bases). This CDR3 region has 13 residues. Germline values: CDR1 SEHNR, CDR2 FQNEAQ (reference sequence). Trimming shortened V by 2 bases and J by 2 bases, and 7 bases separated the two germline ends. CDR3 bases: TGTGCCAGCAGCTTAAGAGGGACCTACGAGCAGTACTTC. Translating gives CASSLRGTYEQYF.

V gene TRBV6-5 combines with J gene TRBJ2-7; 11 nucleotides match TRBD2. This CDR3 spans 16 amino acids. CDR1 and CDR2 (germline): MNHEY, SVGAGI. V was clipped by 0 bases and J by 3 bases; unmatched bases: 4. CDR3 nucleotides: TGTGCCAGCAGTTACTCTCCTAGCGGGGGGATCTACGAGCAGTACTTC. It translates to CASSYSPSGGIYEQYF.

The V and J genes are TRBV6-1 and TRBJ2-1, with TRBD1 as a possible D gene (6 bases). CDR1 MNHNS and CDR2 SASEGT come from the germline V gene. Trimming shortened V by 7 bases and J by 7 bases, and 17 bases separated the two germline ends. The CDR3 runs to 14 residues. The CDR3 spells CASKTGTFLNEQFF. CDR3 in DNA: TGTGCCAGCAAGACAGGCACCTTCCTAAATGAGCAGTTCTTC.

This clone was seen a handful of times. This rearrangement joins TRBV9 to TRBJ1-2; D gene uncertain. The CDR3 runs 13 residues. The germline V gene encodes CDR1 SGDLS and CDR2 YYNGEE. V gave up 4 bases and J gave up 4 bases, with 11 bases separating them. DNA for the CDR3: TGTGCCAGCAGCCCCCCCGTGGCCTATGGCTACACCTTC. It codes for CASSPPVAYGYTF.

This clone has more than one count but fewer than ten. The chain employs TRBV6-5 and TRBJ2-7, with D perhaps matching TRBD1 (6 bases). V lost 5 bases to trimming and J lost 5 bases, with 10 bases between them. There are 12 residues in the CDR3. Germline CDR1 is MNHEY and CDR2 is SVGAGI. The CDR3 DNA is TGTGCCAGCAGTCTTACAGGGAACGAGCAGTACTTC. It codes for CASSLTGNEQYF.

This clone was found a few times. The genes are TRBV11-1 and TRBJ1-1; 10 nucleotides match TRBD1. V shed 5 bases, J shed 10 bases, and the junction held 7 bases outside the gene matches. Germline-derived CDR1 and CDR2 are SGHAT and FQDESV (reference sequence). The CDR3 is 13 amino acids. The CDR3: CASSLRDRGTAFF. In DNA form, the CDR3 reads TGTGCCAGCAGCCTCCGGGACAGGGGAACAGCTTTCTTT.

This clone was counted only a few times. DNA of the CDR3: TGCGCCAGCAGCCATTATCAAGAAATAGACGAGCAGTACTTC. Its translation: CASSHYQEIDEQYF. V gene TRBV4-1 combines with J gene TRBJ2-7; D gene ambiguous. V was cut by 3 bases and J by 5 bases, with 14 bases left in between. This CDR3 has 14 residues. Per germline, CDR1 MGHRA and CDR2 YSYEKL.

This clone came up a few times. The chain links TRBV29-1 to TRBJ1-1, with D perhaps matching TRBD1 (5 bases). Deletions cut 4 bases from V and 0 bases from J, with 9 bases between. The CDR3 length is 13 residues. Germline CDR1 SQVTM, CDR2 ANQGSEA. This chain's CDR3 is CSVAGQMNTEAFF. The CDR3, as DNA: TGCAGCGTTGCCGGACAAATGAACACTGAAGCTTTCTTT.

In this sample, this clone turned up a few times. The chain couples TRBV19 to TRBJ2-1; D remains unclear. Germline V lookup: CDR1 LNHDA, CDR2 SQIVND (reference sequence). This CDR3 contains 15 residues. V was clipped by 6 bases and J by 0 bases, with 12 bases between them. The CDR3 DNA reads TGTGCCAGTAGCCGATTCATGAGCTCCTACAATGAGCAGTTCTTC. Encoded protein: CASSRFMSSYNEQFF. The entire variable domain, with the rest obtained from reference TRBV19 and TRBJ2-1, is as follows: DGGITQSPKYLFRKEGQNVTLSCEQNLNHDAMYWYRQDPGQGLRLIYYSQIVNDFQKGDIAEGYSVSREKKESFPLTVTSAQKNPTAFYLCASSRFMSSYNEQFFGPGTRLTVL.

This clone has only one observation. The conserved final phenylalanine or tryptophan is absent from the CDR3, which likely points to a read error. The J gene is TRBJ2-7, the V gene TRBV25-1; a possible D gene is TRBD2 (6 bases). This CDR3 has 14 amino acids. With 6 bases removed from V and 2 bases from J, the gap between germline ends came to 14 bases. The germline V gene encodes CDR1 MGHDK and CDR2 SYGVNS. CDR3 DNA: TGTGCCAGCAGCCTGGGGGGTTCTACCTACGAGCAGTACCTC. Residues: CASSLGGSTYEQYL.

The chain is built from TRBV10-1 and TRBJ1-6; the D is unclear. V shed 3 bases and J shed 9 bases, with 3 bases lying between them. This CDR3 contains 11 residues. From germline, CDR1 is WNHNN and CDR2 SYGVQD (reference sequence). The CDR3 is CASSDISPLHF. The CDR3 coding sequence is TGCGCCAGCAGTGATATTTCACCCCTCCACTTT.

The table lists this clone with a few counts. The CDR3 sequence is CATSRGVGGSTPSSYNEQFF. CDR3 DNA sequence: TGTGCCACCAGCAGAGGGGTCGGGGGGTCAACCCCGAGCTCCTACAATGAGCAGTTCTTC. The rearrangement uses TRBV15 and TRBJ2-1; 7 nucleotides line up with TRBD2. This CDR3 has 20 residues. V was pared by 1 base and J by 0 bases, with 15 bases of the junction left unmatched. Germline assignment: CDR1 LNHNV and CDR2 YYDKDF (reference sequence). Drawing the rest from reference TRBV15 and TRBJ2-1, the complete variable domain is DAMVIQNPRYQVTQFGKPVTLSCSQTLNHNVMYWYQQKSSQAPKLLFHYYDKDFNNEADTPDNFQSRRPNTSFCFLDIRSPGLGDTAMYLCATSRGVGGSTPSSYNEQFFGPGTRLTVL.

A word on this clone: This CDR3 is also generated by other DNA sequences in the sample. The chain couples TRBV9 to TRBJ2-3; TRBD2 matches 7 bases. The germline CDR1 and CDR2 sequences are SGDLS and YYNGEE. J gave up 1 base and V 0 bases, and 2 bases lay outside the gene matches. The CDR3 consists of 15 residues. The CDR3 sequence is CASSVGGGGTDTQYF. The CDR3 bases are TGTGCCAGCAGCGTAGGCGGGGGTGGCACAGATACGCAGTATTTT.